The text below deals with one T cell receptor (beta chain). This sample is drawn from a study of blood T cell repertoires in COVID-19. Study background: Collection of acute and convalescent COVID-19 samples took place in the United States, Italy and Spain.

CDR3 length equals 12 residues. V was trimmed by 2 bases and J by 7 bases, leaving 8 bases between them. Authors' methods: Amplifying reference gene primers gave estimates of nucleated cell counts. Measured with immunoSEQ multiplex PCR; TCRdb has only the in-frame clones, and not every one. That table gives V, J and clone size, and the DNA gave D and trimming. The profile shows fewer than 350,000 clones, roughly nine tenths of them singletons. V and J are TRBV12-3 or TRBV12-4 and TRBJ1-1; possible D gene TRBD1, 5 bases. The sequenced sample was peripheral blood. The TCR sequence derives from a woman aged 30 to 39 with COVID-19, enrolled during active disease. The CDR3 nucleotides read TGTGCCAGCAGTTTAACACAGGATGAAGCTTTCTTT. The encoded protein is CASSLTQDEAFF.